A single sample is the source of the 6 T cell receptor beta chains below, sequenced in a study of cytomegalovirus exposure and HLA in healthy donors. The PCR used 60 Vbeta and 13 Jbeta primers. Profiled with immunoSEQ multiplex PCR; TCRdb holds only in-frame clones, not every one. The sample has under 200,000 clones, about three quarters seen once. Sequenced material: PBMCs. These receptors were collected from a woman in her forties or fifties in good health and CMV-seropositive.

For the CDR3, the DNA is TGTGCCACCAGCATACAGGGGCGCACTGAAGCTTTCTTT. The encoded protein is CATSIQGRTEAFF. J is TRBJ1-1 and V is TRBV15; 7 nucleotides match TRBD1. The germline V gene has CDR1 LNHNV and CDR2 YYDKDF (reference sequence). The V gene end was trimmed by 4 bases and the J gene end by 4 bases; junction bases not matched to a gene: 3. CDR3 length equals 13 residues. Using reference TRBV15 and TRBJ1-1 for the parts outside the CDR3, the full variable domain is DAMVIQNPRYQVTQFGKPVTLSCSQTLNHNVMYWYQQKSSQAPKLLFHYYDKDFNNEADTPDNFQSRRPNTSFCFLDIRSPGLGDTAMYLCATSIQGRTEAFFGQGTRLTVV.

The CDR3 region has the DNA TGTGCCTGGAGTGTTGGCCAGAACACTGAAGCTTTCTTT. This translates into CAWSVGQNTEAFF. This rearrangement joins TRBV30 to TRBJ1-1; D is unresolved. Trimming removed 0 bases at V and 1 base at J, with 6 bases between. The germline CDR1 and CDR2 sequences are GTSNPN and SVGIG (reference sequence). This CDR3 contains 13 residues.

This clone was seen a single time. J is TRBJ1-4 and V is TRBV10-3, with a weak D call TRBD1 (6 bases). The CDR3 length is 15 residues. Germline V gene sequence: CDR1 ENHRY, CDR2 SYGVKD. Trimming shortened V by 4 bases and J by 8 bases, and 17 bases separated the two germline ends. The CDR3 is CAISAKGGGLEKLFF. CDR3 nucleotides: TGTGCCATCAGTGCGAAGGGTGGGGGCCTGGAAAAACTGTTTTTT.

This chain uses TRBV5-6 with TRBJ1-2, with 7 bases identical to TRBD1. V shed 4 bases, J shed 2 bases, and the junction held 8 bases outside the gene matches. The germline gives CDR1 SGHDT, CDR2 YYEEEE. This CDR3 contains 15 residues. The CDR3 sequence: CASSLGGGQNYGYTF. The DNA for the CDR3 is TGTGCCAGCAGCCTAGGGGGCGGCCAGAACTATGGCTACACCTTC.

J is TRBJ2-2 and V is TRBV19; possibly TRBD2 for D (6 bases). The CDR3 has 14 residues. Germline V gene data show CDR1 as LNHDA and CDR2 as SQIVND (reference sequence). V dropped 7 bases and J dropped 6 bases, with 15 bases sitting between them. CDR3 sequence (DNA): TGTGCCAGTAAGGCGGGGATTGGTCCCGGGGAGCTGTTTTTT. This gives the protein CASKAGIGPGELFF.

This chain uses TRBV6-5 with TRBJ1-1; D is unclear. Germline CDR1 is MNHEY and CDR2 is SVGAGI. V was clipped by 5 bases and J by 3 bases, with 13 bases between them. This CDR3 spans 14 amino acids. This CDR3 reads CASSETNWDTEAFF. CDR3 coding DNA: TGTGCCAGCAGTGAGACAAACTGGGACACTGAAGCTTTCTTT.